This TCR beta chain comes out of a study of T-cell reconstitution after alpha-beta-depleted transplantation in children. With regard to this clonotype: Its antigen is unidentified.

Points from the study as a whole: The high TCRbeta diversity at day 60 in some patients came from surviving recipient T cells and thymic progenitors. There were reportedly several hundred expanded graft clones from which alpha-beta T cells came about two months after transplant. T-cell counts and diversity at one year following transplant were attributed mainly to newly produced T cells.

Unique molecular identifiers were built into the TCRbeta library. TCRdb re-called the PCR reads through MiXCR, storing one row per CDR3 protein. Of more than 200,000 distinct CDR3 sequences listed, approximately 24% are singletons. This CDR3 is built from 12 residues. CDR1 is DFQATT, CDR2 SNEGSKA, per germline (reference sequence). V lost 3 bases and J 7 bases, leaving 12 bases between the germline ends. This sequence originates from a female patient younger than 10 who had a stem cell transplant for congenital amegakaryocytic thrombocytopenia, so the T cells may come from the graft donor. The specimen was PBMCs, mostly from graft donor cells, collected 360 days after TCRalphabeta/CD19-depleted stem cell transplant. V gene TRBV20-1 combines with J gene TRBJ1-1, with D perhaps TRBD1 (5 bases). CDR3 DNA: TGCAGTGCTAGCACAGGCGGGGATGAAGCTTTCTTT. It codes for CSASTGGDEAFF.